The source of this T cell receptor (beta chain) is a study of cytomegalovirus exposure and HLA in healthy donors. General study findings and limits: In a later analysis, HLA-C alleles had the fewest associated TCRs, DRB1 alleles the most. Equally common other TCR beta chains were less clonally expanded than HLA-associated ones, a later analysis found. The investigators catalogued 160 or so TCR beta chains as cytomegalovirus-associated. Trimming of TCR beta V- and J-genes showed a link, identified in a later analysis, to a missense DCLRE1C variant.

J gave up 3 bases and V 0 bases, and 2 bases lay outside the gene matches. This CDR3 contains 14 residues. Looked up from germline, CDR1 is SGHNT and CDR2 is YYREEE (reference sequence). As for this clone: What it recognizes is unknown.

PCR primers comprised 60 Vbeta and 13 Jbeta primers. Assay used: immunoSEQ multiplex PCR; TCRdb lists only in-frame clones, some missing. The sample carries roughly 120,000 clones, about 78% recorded once. The rearrangement links TRBV5-4 to TRBJ2-7; 8 bases line up with TRBD1. Sequenced: PBMCs. The sequence was collected from a woman aged 40 to 49 in good health and CMV-seropositive. The CDR3 loop reads CASSLDRGFYEQYF. In nucleotides, the CDR3 is TGTGCCAGCAGCTTGGACAGGGGGTTCTACGAGCAGTACTTC.